The source of this T cell receptor (beta chain) is a study of blood T cell repertoires in COVID-19. This clone was detected only once. Data came from immunoSEQ multiplex PCR; TCRdb stores just in-frame clones and leaves some out. The sample consists of some 200,000 clones, around 80% of them appearing once. The CDR3 runs to 15 residues. V lost 1 base to trimming and J lost 8 bases; unmatched junction nucleotides: 7. CDR1 is LGHDT and CDR2 is YNNKEL in the germline V gene (reference sequence). This clonotype originated in a woman in her 70s with acute or convalescent COVID-19. The rearrangement links TRBV3-1 (or the pseudogene TRBV3-2) to TRBJ2-1; TRBD2 agrees at 8 bases. Sample: peripheral blood. CDR3 sequence: CASSQAGGPSDEQFF. In nucleotides, the CDR3 is TGTGCCAGCAGCCAAGCGGGAGGGCCCTCCGATGAGCAGTTCTTC.